This TCR beta chain was recorded in a study of T cell repertoires in cytomegalovirus infection (dated by TCRdb to the late 2010s). Some background on the complete study: The peptide stimulations were aimed at well-studied HLA-B-restricted epitopes as well as recently identified HLA-C-restricted CMV epitopes, whose presentation resists viral immunomodulation. Because public TCR beta signatures pointed to carriage of CMV infection together with the matching HLA type, the HLA type of each donor mattered for the analysis. The paper's findings and limits, for the study overall: The ex vivo response was dominated by HLA-C-restricted CMV-specific TCR beta clonotypes, and the single most frequent clonotype in two of eight donors was supplied by these HLA-C-restricted clonotypes. In both this cohort and an independent roughly 330-donor cohort, the cumulative frequency of public TCR beta family members distinguished carriers of CMV infection plus the relevant HLA type.

Sequencing took place on an Illumina HiSeq 1500. The public sequencing data were trimmed at Q25 with fastp and processed into clonotypes with MiXCR by TCRdb, which kept only in-frame beta chains. Identical CDR3 proteins give one entry, which carries the most common genes and DNA. A total of more than 75,000 distinct CDR3 sequences appear in this sample, 25% to 30% of them only once. The leading ten clones occupy roughly 71% of the sample. From the germline V gene (reference sequence), CDR1 is DFQATT and CDR2 is SNEGSKA. The junction carries 10 bases between V and J, which are trimmed by 3 bases and 0 bases respectively. Spanning cysteine to phenylalanine, the CDR3 consists of 14 amino acids. Just CDR3 DNA is preserved here, 42 bases in frame from base 1. A note on this clonotype: What this receptor recognizes is not known. Base qualities are not at hand, and no much larger clone is one base apart.

The treatment or condition label of this sample denotes: in vitro stimulation with specific CMV peptide epitopes to enrich CMV-specific T cells. The rearrangement joined TRBV20-1 to TRBJ2-3; a tentative D match to TRBD2 spans 7 bases. The input for sequencing was CD8+ T cells from cultured PBMCs, taken from culture after CMV antigen stimulation. The source of this sequence is a human donor in good health (CMV status not recorded). Some clones in this sample may be carry-over from other donors' samples. The base sequence is TGCAGTGCTAGCGGGGGGCGTAGCACAGATACGCAGTATTTT. Translation gives CSASGGRSTDTQYF.